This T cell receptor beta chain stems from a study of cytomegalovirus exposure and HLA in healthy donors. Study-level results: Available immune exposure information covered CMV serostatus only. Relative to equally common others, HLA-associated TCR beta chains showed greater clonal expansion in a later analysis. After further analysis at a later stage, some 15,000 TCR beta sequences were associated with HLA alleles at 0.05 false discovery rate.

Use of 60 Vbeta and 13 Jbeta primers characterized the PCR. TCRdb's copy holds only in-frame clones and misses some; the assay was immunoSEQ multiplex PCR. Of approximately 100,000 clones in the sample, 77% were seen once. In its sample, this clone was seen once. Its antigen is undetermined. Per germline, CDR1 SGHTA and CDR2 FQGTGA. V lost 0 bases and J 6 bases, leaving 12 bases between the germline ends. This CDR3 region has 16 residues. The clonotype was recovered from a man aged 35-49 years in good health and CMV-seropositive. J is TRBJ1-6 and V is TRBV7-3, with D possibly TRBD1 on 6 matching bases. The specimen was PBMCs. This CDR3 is CASSLTGAASNSPLHF. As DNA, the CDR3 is TGTGCCAGCAGCTTAACGGGGGCAGCTTCTAATTCACCCCTCCACTTT.